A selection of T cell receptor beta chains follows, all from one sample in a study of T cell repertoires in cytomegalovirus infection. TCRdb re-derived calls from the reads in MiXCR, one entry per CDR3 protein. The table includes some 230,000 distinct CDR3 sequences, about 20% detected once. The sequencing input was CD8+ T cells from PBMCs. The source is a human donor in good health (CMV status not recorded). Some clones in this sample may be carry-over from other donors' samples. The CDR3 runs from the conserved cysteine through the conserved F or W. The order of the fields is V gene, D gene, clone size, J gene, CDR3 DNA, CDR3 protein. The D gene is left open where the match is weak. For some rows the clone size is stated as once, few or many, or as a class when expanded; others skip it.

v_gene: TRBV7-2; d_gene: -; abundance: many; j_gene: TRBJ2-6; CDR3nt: TGTGCCAGCAGCTCCCGAGGGGGGCTATCTGGGGCCAACGTCCTGACTTTC; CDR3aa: CASSSRGGLSGANVLTF
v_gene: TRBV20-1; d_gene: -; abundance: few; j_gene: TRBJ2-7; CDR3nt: TGCAGTGCTAGAGAGGGTAGCACCTACGAGCAGTACTTC; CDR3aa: CSAREGSTYEQYF
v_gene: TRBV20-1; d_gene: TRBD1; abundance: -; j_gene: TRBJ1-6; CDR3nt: TGCAGTGCCGCATCGACAGGGGGCAGAAATTCACCCCTCCACTTT; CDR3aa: CSAASTGGRNSPLHF
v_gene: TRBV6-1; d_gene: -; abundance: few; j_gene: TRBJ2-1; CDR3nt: TGTGCCAGCAGTGAAGGGGTGCAGGATGAGCAGTTCTTC; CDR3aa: CASSEGVQDEQFF
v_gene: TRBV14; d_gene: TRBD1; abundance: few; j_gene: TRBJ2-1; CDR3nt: TGTGCCAGCAGCCATACAGGGGGCCGGTACAATGAGCAGTTCTTC; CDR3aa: CASSHTGGRYNEQFF
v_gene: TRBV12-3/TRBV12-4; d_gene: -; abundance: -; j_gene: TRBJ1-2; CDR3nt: TGTGCCAGCAGCCCCCTAGGGGAAGGCTACACCTTC; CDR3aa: CASSPLGEGYTF
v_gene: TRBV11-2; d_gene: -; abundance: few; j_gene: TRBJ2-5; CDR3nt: TGTGCCAGCAGTTCCGGGACCACCCTGCGGGAGACCCAGTACTTC; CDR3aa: CASSSGTTLRETQYF
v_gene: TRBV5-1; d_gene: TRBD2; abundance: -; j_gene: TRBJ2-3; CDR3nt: TGCGCCAGCAGCTTCTGGCGGGGGGTAAACACAGATACGCAGTATTTT; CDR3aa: CASSFWRGVNTDTQYF
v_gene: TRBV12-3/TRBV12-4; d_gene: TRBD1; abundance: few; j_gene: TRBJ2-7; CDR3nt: TGTGCCAGCAGTTTTGGCAGGGGGCACTCCTACGAGCAGTACTTC; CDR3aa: CASSFGRGHSYEQYF
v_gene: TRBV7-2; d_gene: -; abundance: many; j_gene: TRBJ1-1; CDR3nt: TGTGCCAGCAGTCAAGAGGGTTACACTGAAGCTTTCTTT; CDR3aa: CASSQEGYTEAFF
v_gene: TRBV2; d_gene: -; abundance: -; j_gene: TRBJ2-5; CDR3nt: TGTGCCAGCAGTGAAGGGGGACTGCTCCAAGAGACCCAGTACTTC; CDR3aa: CASSEGGLLQETQYF
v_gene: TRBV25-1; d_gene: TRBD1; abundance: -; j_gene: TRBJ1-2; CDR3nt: TGTGCCAGCAGTCCAACAGACAGGGTTGACTATGGCTACACCTTC; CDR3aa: CASSPTDRVDYGYTF
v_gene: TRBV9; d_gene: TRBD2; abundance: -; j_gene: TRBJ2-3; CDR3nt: TGTGCCAGCAGCCTTCCATCGGGACTAGCGGGTTTCGGCACAGATACGCAGTATTTT; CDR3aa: CASSLPSGLAGFGTDTQYF
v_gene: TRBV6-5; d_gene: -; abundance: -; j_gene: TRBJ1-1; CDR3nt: TGTGCCAGCAGTCCCCGGTCGGATACTGAAGCTTTCTTT; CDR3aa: CASSPRSDTEAFF
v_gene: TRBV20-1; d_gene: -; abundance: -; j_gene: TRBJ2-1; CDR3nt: TGCAGTGCTAGCCCCGACATAAACACCCACAATGAGCAGTTCTTC; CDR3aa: CSASPDINTHNEQFF
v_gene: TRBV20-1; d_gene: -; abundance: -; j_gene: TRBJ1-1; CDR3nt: TGCAGTGCAAACCAACCCCATCAGATGAACACTGAAGCTTTCTTT; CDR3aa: CSANQPHQMNTEAFF
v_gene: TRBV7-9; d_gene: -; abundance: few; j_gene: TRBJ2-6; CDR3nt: TGTGCCAGCAGCTTCGAGACAGAGAGCTCTGGGGCCAACGTCCTGACTTTC; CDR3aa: CASSFETESSGANVLTF
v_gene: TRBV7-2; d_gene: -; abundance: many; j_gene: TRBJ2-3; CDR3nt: TGTGCCAGCAGCCACCTCAAGCCCCAGTGGGGAGATACGCAGTATTTT; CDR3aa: CASSHLKPQWGDTQYF
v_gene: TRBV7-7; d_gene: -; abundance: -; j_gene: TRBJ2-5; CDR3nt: TGTGCCAGCAGCTTAGCGGGGACCGGGACATCGCAAGAGACCCAGTACTTC; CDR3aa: CASSLAGTGTSQETQYF